The 6 T cell receptor beta chains given below trace back to one sample, sequenced in a study of shared T cell receptors in the human thymus. TCRdb keeps only in-frame clones here, not all; method: immunoSEQ multiplex PCR. The sample carries 540,000 or so clones, 78% recorded once. This same sample was also part of a study on human thymus T cells.

Specimen: thymocytes. The source of these receptors is a boy less than two years old with a congenital heart defect.

The chain links TRBV4-2 to TRBJ1-1, with TRBD1 as a possible D gene (5 bases). This CDR3 has 19 amino acids. Per the germline V gene, CDR1 is LGHNA and CDR2 is YNFKEQ. V lost 4 bases and J lost 0, with 24 bases in between. CDR3 region: CASSPRDAHDGGVNTEAFF. CDR3 sequence (DNA): TGTGCCAGCAGCCCCCGGGACGCTCACGACGGGGGGGTGAACACTGAAGCTTTCTTT.

The chain couples TRBV6-1 to TRBJ2-1, with 7 bases identical to TRBD1. V shed 2 bases and J 6 bases; nucleotides not matched to a gene: 22. The V gene's germline CDR1 is MNHNS and CDR2 SASEGT. The CDR3 is 20 residues long. DNA for the CDR3: TGTGCCAGCAGTGAAACCCCTGAAGGTACAGGGGTATCACCCCCCAATGAGCAGTTCTTC. Its translation: CASSETPEGTGVSPPNEQFF.

The rearrangement uses TRBV7-8 and TRBJ2-7; 12 bases align to TRBD2. V dropped 4 bases and J dropped 3; count of bases not matched to a gene: 13. CDR1 is SGHVS, CDR2 FQNEAQ, per germline. CDR3 length: 18 amino acids. The chain's CDR3 is CASSSTTSGLAGNYEQYF. The CDR3 coding sequence is TGTGCCAGCAGCTCGACGACCTCCGGACTAGCGGGAAACTACGAGCAGTACTTC.

CDR3 coding DNA: TGCAGTGCTGGGGACATCTACGAGCAGTACTTC. Protein product: CSAGDIYEQYF. The chain recombines TRBV20-1 with TRBJ2-7, with a tentative D call TRBD1 (6 bases). With 5 bases removed from V and 3 bases from J, the gap between germline ends came to 8 bases. Germline V gene lookup returns CDR1 DFQATT and CDR2 SNEGSKA (reference sequence). The CDR3 has 11 amino acids.

This sequence joins TRBV4-2 and TRBJ2-7, with 7 bases fitting TRBD2. V shed 3 bases, J shed 1 base, and the junction held 6 bases outside the gene matches. There are 15 residues in the CDR3. Germline lookup yields CDR1 LGHNA and CDR2 YNFKEQ. Here the CDR3 reads CASSHWEGKSYEQYF. CDR3 nucleotides: TGTGCCAGCAGCCACTGGGAGGGCAAATCCTACGAGCAGTACTTC.

The chain recombines TRBV6-4 with TRBJ2-1, with TRBD1 matching 7 bases. The CDR3 is 15 amino acids. The germline CDR1 and CDR2 sequences are MRHNA and SNTAGT. The V gene end was trimmed by 5 bases and the J gene end by 2 bases; junction bases not matched to a gene: 6. This chain's CDR3 is CASSPIDRAYNEQFF. The CDR3 DNA reads as TGTGCCAGCAGTCCCATTGACAGGGCCTACAATGAGCAGTTCTTC.